This TCR beta chain was recovered during a study of blood T cell repertoires in COVID-19. In the study overall: Samples representing acute and convalescent COVID-19 were sourced from the United States, Italy and Spain.

CDR3 length: 16 residues. V lost 5 bases and J lost 2, with 16 bases in between. Germline V lookup: CDR1 SSHAT, CDR2 FNYEAQ (reference sequence). Original analysis: Reference gene primers were amplified, and this amplification served to estimate nucleated cell counts. TCRdb keeps only in-frame clones here, not all; method: immunoSEQ multiplex PCR. D and trimming were read from the DNA, whereas the V and J calls and clone size are those reported in that table. This sample has around 300,000 clones, with more than 70% found just once. What was sequenced was peripheral blood. The chain combines TRBV7-7 with TRBJ1-5; possible D gene TRBD1, 6 bases. This clonotype originated in a man aged 25-45 years with active or convalescent COVID-19. In DNA, the CDR3 is TGTGCCAGCAGCCCGGCGGACAGATATCGCAATCAGCCCCAGCATTTT. This sequence encodes CASSPADRYRNQPQHF.